Here is one T cell receptor beta chain with its context. This record comes from a study of blood T cell repertoires in COVID-19. Study information: Spain, Italy and the United States supplied samples that represented acute and convalescent COVID-19. PBMCs, B-cell-depleted T cells, or T cells provided the cDNA or gDNA that made up the material.

The assay was immunoSEQ multiplex PCR, and TCRdb's table has in-frame clones only and misses some. Found here are about 190,000 clones, approximately 85% of them singletons; the top ten hold more than 4.5%. The sample taken for sequencing was peripheral blood. This TCR derives from a woman aged 70-85 years with active or convalescent COVID-19.

The CDR3 spells CASSWGQGQGEQYF. The CDR3 DNA follows: TGTGCCAGCAGCTGGGGACAGGGGCAGGGCGAGCAGTACTTC. This sequence joins TRBV7-2 and TRBJ2-7; 10 nucleotides align to TRBD1. The CDR3 covers 14 residues. The junction had 6 bases not matched to a gene; V was cut back by 4 bases and J by 6 bases. CDR1 is SGHTA and CDR2 is FQGNSA in the germline V gene.